These 20 T cell receptor beta chains came from one sample sequenced in a study of T-cell reconstitution after alpha-beta-depleted transplantation in children. Unique molecular identifiers featured in how the TCRbeta library was prepared. MiXCR, run by TCRdb on the PCR reads, gives a single entry per CDR3 protein. The sample yields 450,000 to 550,000 distinct CDR3 sequences, about an eighth seen once. The sample in question was PBMCs, mostly from graft donor cells, obtained 180 days after TCRalphabeta/CD19-depleted stem cell transplant. These receptors all come from a female patient aged 2-15 years who had a stem cell transplant for aplastic anemia, so the T cells may come from the graft donor.

DNA for the CDR3: TGTGCCAGCAGCTTAAACCCAGGTTCCCAAGAGACCCAGTACTTC. It yields the protein CASSLNPGSQETQYF. The rearrangement uses TRBV7-6 and TRBJ2-5; unclear D gene. V lost 2 bases to trimming and J lost 1 base, with 11 bases between them. The CDR3 runs 15 residues. From germline, CDR1 is SGHVS and CDR2 FNYEAQ.

This clonotype was counted many times. The V and J genes are TRBV10-3 and TRBJ2-7; no definite D call. The CDR3 length is 13 residues. Germline V gene data show CDR1 as ENHRY and CDR2 as SYGVKD. The V end lost 1 base, the J end lost 6 bases, and 10 bases lay between the germline ends. CDR3 region: CAISELDKSEQYV. CDR3 sequence (DNA): TGTGCCATCAGTGAGTTAGACAAATCCGAGCAGTACGTC.

This clonotype has only a few counts. The chain uses TRBV5-1 and TRBJ2-6; D is possibly TRBD2 (6 bases). Germline V gives CDR1 SGHRS, CDR2 YFSETQ. This CDR3 has 17 amino acids. The V end lost 1 base, the J end lost 0 bases, and 11 bases lay between the germline ends. The CDR3 nucleotides read TGCGCCAGCAGCTTGTACGGGGGTTACTCTGGGGCCAACGTCCTGACTTTC. It encodes CASSLYGGYSGANVLTF.

This clonotype was observed at least ten times. The chain employs TRBV20-1 and TRBJ2-7; D gene unclear. Germline V gives CDR1 DFQATT, CDR2 SNEGSKA (reference sequence). The length of the CDR3 is 13 residues. Trimming removed 3 bases from V and 0 bases from J, with 9 bases in between. The CDR3 DNA sequence: TGCAGTGCTAGGTCCGCGCCCTCCTACGAGCAGTACTTC. Its protein is CSARSAPSYEQYF.

The rearrangement links TRBV10-3 to TRBJ2-7; TRBD1 matches at 11 bases. The CDR3 totals 13 residues. V gave up 6 bases and J gave up 3 bases; unmatched junction bases: 1. Germline CDR1 is ENHRY and CDR2 is SYGVKD. CDR3 DNA sequence: TGTGCCATCAGGGACAGGGGGCACTACGAGCAGTACTTC. Its protein product is CAIRDRGHYEQYF.

The chain recombines TRBV27 with TRBJ1-2, with a tentative D call TRBD1 (5 bases). The ends were cut back, 4 bases at V and 7 bases at J, with 13 bases in the middle. The CDR3 runs 13 residues. Germline values: CDR1 MNHEY, CDR2 SMNVEV (reference sequence). CDR3 DNA: TGTGCCAGCAGTTCCCGGGGGATGACTGGCTACACCTTC. Protein product: CASSSRGMTGYTF.

This clonotype was detected only once. This chain uses TRBV6-5 with TRBJ2-7, with D possibly called TRBD1 or TRBD2 (5 bases each). Looked up from germline, CDR1 is MNHEY and CDR2 is SVGAGI. CDR3 size: 15 residues. Trimming shortened V by 2 bases and J by 6 bases, and 17 bases separated the two germline ends. CDR3 DNA: TGTGCCAGCAGTTACCTCCGCAGGGAGCATAGCGAGCAGTACTTC. Translating gives CASSYLRREHSEQYF.

The J gene is TRBJ1-2, the V gene TRBV7-2; D ambiguous. CDR3 length: 13 residues. Germline V gene sequence: CDR1 SGHTA, CDR2 FQGNSA. Trimming cost V 1 base and J 8 bases, with 11 bases left between them. CDR3 in amino acids: CASSLDWDGGYTF. The CDR3 nucleotides are TGTGCCAGCAGCTTAGATTGGGATGGGGGCTACACCTTC.

This clonotype was found a few times. The V call is TRBV5-1, the J call TRBJ1-6, with 7 nucleotides matching TRBD1. The germline V gene has CDR1 SGHRS and CDR2 YFSETQ. The CDR3 is 17 amino acids. Germline trimming cut 1 base from V and 11 bases from J; bases unmatched to any gene: 15. CDR3 nucleotides: TGCGCCAGCAGCTTGATAACAGGGGAGGGTGCTCGGGCACCCCTCCACTTT. Protein product: CASSLITGEGARAPLHF. The complete variable domain, with remaining parts taken from reference TRBV5-1 and TRBJ1-6, reads KAGVTQTPRYLIKTRGQQVTLSCSPISGHRSVSWYQQTPGQGLQFLFEYFSETQRNKGNFPGRFSGRQFSNSRSEMNVSTLELGDSALYLCASSLITGEGARAPLHFGNGTRLTVT.

The count of this clonotype is one. The chain combines TRBV18 with TRBJ2-2; D remains unclear. CDR3 size: 13 residues. Per the germline V gene, CDR1 is KGHSH and CDR2 is LQKENI. Trimming stripped 3 bases from V and 6 bases from J, with 8 bases between. The CDR3 region has the DNA TGTGCCAGCTCACCCCTTAAGTCCGGGGAGCTGTTTTTT. It encodes CASSPLKSGELFF.

This rearrangement joins TRBV4-1 to TRBJ2-4, with 8 bases lining up with TRBD2. This CDR3 has 17 residues. Germline lookup yields CDR1 MGHRA and CDR2 YSYEKL. The ends lost 7 bases at V and 0 bases at J; junction bases unmatched: 11. The CDR3 protein is CASKASGRALAKNIQYF. The CDR3 DNA is TGCGCCAGCAAGGCTAGCGGGCGGGCCCTAGCCAAAAACATTCAGTACTTC.

V gene TRBV20-1 combines with J gene TRBJ2-3; 7 nucleotides align to TRBD2. Germline V lookup: CDR1 DFQATT, CDR2 SNEGSKA (reference sequence). V lost 5 bases and J lost 5; bases outside the gene matches: 13. The CDR3 has 15 residues. CDR3 bases: TGCAGTGCTTCCCCCCAAGCGGGGCGGGGAGATACGCAGTATTTT. Translating it yields CSASPQAGRGDTQYF.

This clonotype was found a few times. The chain carries TRBV20-1 and TRBJ1-1; D is unclear. The CDR3 has 14 amino acids. Germline loops: CDR1 DFQATT, CDR2 SNEGSKA (reference sequence). With 0 bases removed from V and 3 bases from J, the gap between germline ends came to 11 bases. The CDR3 bases are TGCAGTGCTAGAGATACGGCAGAAGACACTGAAGCTTTCTTT. It yields the protein CSARDTAEDTEAFF.

This clonotype was seen repeatedly, ten times or more. The chain is built from TRBV6-5 and TRBJ2-5, with D perhaps matching TRBD2 (5 bases). V lost 4 bases to trimming and J lost 4 bases, with 10 bases between them. The CDR3 is 13 residues long. Germline CDR1 is MNHEY and CDR2 is SVGAGI. In DNA form, the CDR3 reads TGTGCCAGCAGTTTCGGGGTCCCAGAGACCCAGTACTTC. It yields the protein CASSFGVPETQYF.

CDR3 in amino acids: CASSDGGLNQPQHF. For the CDR3, the DNA is TGTGCCAGCAGTGACGGGGGTCTCAATCAGCCCCAGCATTTT. V is TRBV25-1 and J is TRBJ1-5, with D possibly TRBD1 on 5 matching bases. Germline CDR1 and CDR2: MGHDK and SYGVNS. The CDR3 has 14 amino acids. Trimming removed 3 bases from V and 3 bases from J, with 9 bases in between.

This clonotype was detected a few times. The chain combines TRBV5-8 with TRBJ2-1, with D perhaps given as TRBD1 or TRBD2 (6 bases each). The CDR3 sequence is 16 residues long. V gave up 2 bases and J gave up 4 bases, with 16 bases separating them. From germline, CDR1 is SGHTS and CDR2 YDEGEE. Written as DNA, the CDR3 is TGTGCCAGCAGCTTTCGGTTAGGGGGGTATTACAATGAGCAGTTCTTC. Amino acid sequence: CASSFRLGGYYNEQFF.

This clonotype has more than one count but fewer than ten. The V gene is TRBV4-3, the J gene TRBJ1-6, with 7 bases matching TRBD1. Looked up from germline, CDR1 is LGHNA and CDR2 is YSLEER. The CDR3 runs 15 residues. The ends lost 1 base at V and 13 bases at J; junction bases unmatched: 10. CDR3 coding DNA: TGCGCCAGCAGCCAAGTTATAGGGGGCGCGTTCCCCCTCCACTTT. This gives the protein CASSQVIGGAFPLHF.

This clonotype was seen a few times. The rearrangement joins TRBV5-1 to TRBJ2-1; 8 positions agree with TRBD2. Trimming cost V 3 bases and J 3 bases; bases outside gene matches: 5. Germline lookup yields CDR1 SGHRS and CDR2 YFSETQ. The CDR3 runs to 15 residues. CDR3 amino acids: CASSWAGTSYNEQFF. CDR3 nucleotides: TGCGCCAGCAGCTGGGCCGGGACTAGCTACAATGAGCAGTTCTTC.

This chain links TRBV20-1 with TRBJ1-4, with TRBD1 matching over 8 bases. Germline V gene data show CDR1 as DFQATT and CDR2 as SNEGSKA (reference sequence). The CDR3 has 16 residues. V dropped 6 bases and J dropped 8; count of bases not matched to a gene: 17. The chain's CDR3 is CSAAAGQGKSGEKLFF. The CDR3 bases are TGCAGTGCCGCCGCCGGACAGGGCAAGTCGGGAGAAAAACTGTTTTTT.

This clonotype was detected a few times. The chain employs TRBV20-1 and TRBJ1-5; 9 bases agree with TRBD1. After removal of 1 base from V and 4 bases from J, the junction contained 5 bases not matched to a gene. Germline CDR1 DFQATT, CDR2 SNEGSKA (reference sequence). CDR3 length equals 15 residues. The CDR3 bases are TGCAGTGCTAGAGCTCTGACAGGGGGGAATCAGCCCCAGCATTTT. Translation: CSARALTGGNQPQHF.